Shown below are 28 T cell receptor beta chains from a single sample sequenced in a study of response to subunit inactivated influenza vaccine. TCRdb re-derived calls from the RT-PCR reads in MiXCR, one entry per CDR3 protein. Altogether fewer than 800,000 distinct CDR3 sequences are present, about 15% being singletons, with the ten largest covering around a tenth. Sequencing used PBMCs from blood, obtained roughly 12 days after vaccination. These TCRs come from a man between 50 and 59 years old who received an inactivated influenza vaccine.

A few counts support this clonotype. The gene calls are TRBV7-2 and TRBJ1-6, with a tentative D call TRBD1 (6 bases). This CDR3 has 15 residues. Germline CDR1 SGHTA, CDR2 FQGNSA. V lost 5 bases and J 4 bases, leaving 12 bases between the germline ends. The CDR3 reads CASSARGWYNSPLHF. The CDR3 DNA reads TGTGCCAGCAGCGCCAGGGGCTGGTATAATTCACCCCTCCACTTT.

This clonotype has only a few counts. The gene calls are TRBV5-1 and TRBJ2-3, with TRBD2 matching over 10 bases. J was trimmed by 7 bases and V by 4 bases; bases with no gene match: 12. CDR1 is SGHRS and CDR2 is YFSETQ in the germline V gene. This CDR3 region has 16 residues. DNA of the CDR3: TGCGCCAGCAGCCCCATAGGTCTAGCGGGGGATTATACGCAGTATTTT. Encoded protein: CASSPIGLAGDYTQYF.

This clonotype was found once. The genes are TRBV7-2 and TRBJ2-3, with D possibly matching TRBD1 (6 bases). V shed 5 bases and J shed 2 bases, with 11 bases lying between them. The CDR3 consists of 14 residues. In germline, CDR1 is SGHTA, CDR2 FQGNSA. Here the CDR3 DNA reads TGTGCCAGCAGCCACAGGGTCTTCACAGATACGCAGTATTTT. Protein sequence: CASSHRVFTDTQYF.

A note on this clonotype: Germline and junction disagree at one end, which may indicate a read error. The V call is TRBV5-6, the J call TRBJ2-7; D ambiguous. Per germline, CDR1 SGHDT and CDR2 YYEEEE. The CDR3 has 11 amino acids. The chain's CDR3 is CAISLETEQYF. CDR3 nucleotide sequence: TGTGCCATCAGCTTGGAGACAGAGCAGTACTTC.

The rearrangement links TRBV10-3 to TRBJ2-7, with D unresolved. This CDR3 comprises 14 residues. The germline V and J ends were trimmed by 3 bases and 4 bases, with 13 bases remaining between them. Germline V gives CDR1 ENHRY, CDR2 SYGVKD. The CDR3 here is CAISDSAQKYEQYF. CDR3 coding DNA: TGTGCCATCAGTGACTCAGCCCAAAAATACGAGCAGTACTTC.

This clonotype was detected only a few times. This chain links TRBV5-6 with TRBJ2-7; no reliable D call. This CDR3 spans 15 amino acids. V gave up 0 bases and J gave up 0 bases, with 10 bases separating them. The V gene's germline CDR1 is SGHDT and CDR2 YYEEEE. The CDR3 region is CASSLVSSYSYEQYF. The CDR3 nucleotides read TGTGCCAGCAGCTTGGTTTCTTCCTACTCCTACGAGCAGTACTTC. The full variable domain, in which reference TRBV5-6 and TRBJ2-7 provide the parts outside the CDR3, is DAGVTQSPTHLIKTRGQQVTLRCSPKSGHDTVSWYQQALGQGPQFIFQYYEEEERQRGNFPDRFSGHQFPNYSSELNVNALLLGDSALYLCASSLVSSYSYEQYFGPGTRLTVT.

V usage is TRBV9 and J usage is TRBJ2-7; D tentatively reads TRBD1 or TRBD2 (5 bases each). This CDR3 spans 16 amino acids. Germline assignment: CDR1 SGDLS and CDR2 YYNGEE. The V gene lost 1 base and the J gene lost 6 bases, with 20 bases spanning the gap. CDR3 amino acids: CASSVSSLGTPGEQYF. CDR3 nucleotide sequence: TGTGCCAGCAGCGTATCCTCCCTGGGGACCCCGGGCGAGCAGTACTTC.

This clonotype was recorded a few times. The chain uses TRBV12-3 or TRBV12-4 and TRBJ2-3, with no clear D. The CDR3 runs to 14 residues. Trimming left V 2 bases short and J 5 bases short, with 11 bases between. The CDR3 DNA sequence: TGTGCCAGCAGTTTACCTCCTGGGCAAGATACGCAGTATTTT. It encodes CASSLPPGQDTQYF.

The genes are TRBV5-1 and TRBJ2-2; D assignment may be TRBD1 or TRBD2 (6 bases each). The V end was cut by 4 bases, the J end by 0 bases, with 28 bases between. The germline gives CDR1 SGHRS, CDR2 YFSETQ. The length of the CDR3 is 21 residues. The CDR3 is CASSPGPGDPDRITNTGELFF. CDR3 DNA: TGCGCCAGCAGCCCGGGGCCGGGGGACCCGGACAGAATAACGAACACCGGGGAGCTGTTTTTT.

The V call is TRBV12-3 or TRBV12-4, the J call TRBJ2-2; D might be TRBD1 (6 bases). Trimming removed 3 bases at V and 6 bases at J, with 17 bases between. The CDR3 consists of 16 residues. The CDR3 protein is CASSFFGTPAAGELFF. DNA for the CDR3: TGTGCCAGCAGTTTCTTTGGGACACCCGCTGCCGGGGAGCTGTTTTTT.

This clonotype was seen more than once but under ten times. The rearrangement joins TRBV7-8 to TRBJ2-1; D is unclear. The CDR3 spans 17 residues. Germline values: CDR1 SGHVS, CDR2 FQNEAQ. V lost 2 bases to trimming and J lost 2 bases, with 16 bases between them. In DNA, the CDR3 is TGTGCCAGCAGCTTATTGGGTTCGGCAGTTACCTACAATGAGCAGTTCTTC. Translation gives CASSLLGSAVTYNEQFF.

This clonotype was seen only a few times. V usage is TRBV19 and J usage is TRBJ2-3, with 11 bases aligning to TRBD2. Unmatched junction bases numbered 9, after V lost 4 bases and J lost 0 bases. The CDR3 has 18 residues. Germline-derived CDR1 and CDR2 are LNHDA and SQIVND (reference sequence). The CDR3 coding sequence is TGTGCCAGTAGTACGCACGGGACTAGCGGACATAGCACAGATACGCAGTATTTT. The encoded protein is CASSTHGTSGHSTDTQYF.

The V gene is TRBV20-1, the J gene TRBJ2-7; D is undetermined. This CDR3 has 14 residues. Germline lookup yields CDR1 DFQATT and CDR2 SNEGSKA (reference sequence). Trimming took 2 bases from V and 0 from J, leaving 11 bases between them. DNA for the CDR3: TGCAGTGCTAGAACGGTAGAGCCCTCCTACGAGCAGTACTTC. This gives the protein CSARTVEPSYEQYF.

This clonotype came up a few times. The CDR3 here is CAIRFTQGSTEAFF. In nucleotides, the CDR3 is TGTGCCATCAGGTTTACTCAGGGTAGCACTGAAGCTTTCTTT. This chain connects TRBV10-3 to TRBJ1-1; possibly TRBD1 for D (5 bases). CDR1 is ENHRY, CDR2 SYGVKD, per germline. V was trimmed by 6 bases and J by 4 bases, leaving 15 bases between them. The CDR3 has 14 residues.

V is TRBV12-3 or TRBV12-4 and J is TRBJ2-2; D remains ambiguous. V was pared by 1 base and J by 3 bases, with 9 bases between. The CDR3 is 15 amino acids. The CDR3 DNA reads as TGTGCCAGCAGTTTAGGGGCACTTGACACCGGGGAGCTGTTTTTT. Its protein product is CASSLGALDTGELFF.

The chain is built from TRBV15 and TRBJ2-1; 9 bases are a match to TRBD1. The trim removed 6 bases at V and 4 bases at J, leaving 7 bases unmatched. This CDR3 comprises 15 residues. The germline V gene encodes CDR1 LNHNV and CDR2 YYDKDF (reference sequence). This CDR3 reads CATSSGTGNYNEQFF. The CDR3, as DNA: TGTGCCACCAGTTCCGGGACAGGGAATTACAATGAGCAGTTCTTC.

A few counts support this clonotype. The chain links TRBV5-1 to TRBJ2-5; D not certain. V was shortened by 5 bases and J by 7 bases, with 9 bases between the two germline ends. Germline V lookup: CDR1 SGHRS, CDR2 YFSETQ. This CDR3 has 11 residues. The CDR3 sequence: CASRIGGTQYF. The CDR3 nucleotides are TGCGCCAGCAGAATTGGTGGGACCCAGTACTTC.

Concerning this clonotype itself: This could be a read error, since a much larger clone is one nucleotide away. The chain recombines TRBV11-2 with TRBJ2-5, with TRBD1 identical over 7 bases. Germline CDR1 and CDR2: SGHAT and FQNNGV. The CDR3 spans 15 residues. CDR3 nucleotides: TGTGCCAGCAGCTTAGGTGGGACAGTTCAAGGGACCCAGTACTTC. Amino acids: CASSLGGTVQGTQYF.

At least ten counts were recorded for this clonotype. CDR3 sequence (DNA): TGTGCCAGCAGCATTGGTTTTAAGGGCGGAGCAGATACGCAGTATTTT. It encodes CASSIGFKGGADTQYF. The chain couples TRBV5-6 to TRBJ2-3; D unresolved. Trimming removed 4 bases from V and 4 bases from J, with 19 bases in between. CDR1 and CDR2 from the germline V gene are SGHDT and YYEEEE. The CDR3 runs to 16 residues.

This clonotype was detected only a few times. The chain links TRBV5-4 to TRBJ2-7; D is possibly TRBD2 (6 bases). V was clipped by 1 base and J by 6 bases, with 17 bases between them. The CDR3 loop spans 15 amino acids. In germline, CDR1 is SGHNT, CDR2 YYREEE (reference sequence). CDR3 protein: CASSLSGTRALEQYF. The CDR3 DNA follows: TGTGCCAGCAGCTTGTCTGGGACTCGCGCCCTCGAGCAGTACTTC.

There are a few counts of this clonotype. DNA for the CDR3: TGTGCCACCAGTGACTCGTCTGGGGGGTCGGCGGGCAATCAGCCCCAGCATTTT. Protein: CATSDSSGGSAGNQPQHF. The J gene is TRBJ1-5, the V gene TRBV24-1; the D gene is possibly TRBD1 (5 bases). The V end lost 4 bases, the J end lost 2 bases, and 20 bases lay between the germline ends. The length of the CDR3 is 18 residues. The germline gives CDR1 KGHDR, CDR2 SFDVKD.

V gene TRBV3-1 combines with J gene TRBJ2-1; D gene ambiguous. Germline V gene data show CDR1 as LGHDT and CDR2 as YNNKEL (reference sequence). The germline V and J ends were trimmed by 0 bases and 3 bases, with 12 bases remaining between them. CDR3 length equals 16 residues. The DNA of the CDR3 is TGTGCCAGCAGCCAAGAAGGGTACACCTACTACAATGAGCAGTTCTTC. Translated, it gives CASSQEGYTYYNEQFF.

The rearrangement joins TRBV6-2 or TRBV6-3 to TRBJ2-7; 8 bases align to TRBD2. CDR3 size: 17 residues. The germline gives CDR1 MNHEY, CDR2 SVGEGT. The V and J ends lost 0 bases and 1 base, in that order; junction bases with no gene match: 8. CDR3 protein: CASSYSVITSGSYEQYF. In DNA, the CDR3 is TGTGCCAGCAGTTACTCTGTAATTACTAGCGGATCCTACGAGCAGTACTTC.

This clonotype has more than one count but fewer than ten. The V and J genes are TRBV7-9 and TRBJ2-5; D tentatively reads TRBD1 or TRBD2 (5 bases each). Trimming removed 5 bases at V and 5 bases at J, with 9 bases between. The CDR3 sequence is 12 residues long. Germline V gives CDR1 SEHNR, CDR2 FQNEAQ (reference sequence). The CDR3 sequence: CASSRDRETQYF. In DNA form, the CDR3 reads TGTGCCAGCAGCAGGGACCGGGAGACCCAGTACTTC.

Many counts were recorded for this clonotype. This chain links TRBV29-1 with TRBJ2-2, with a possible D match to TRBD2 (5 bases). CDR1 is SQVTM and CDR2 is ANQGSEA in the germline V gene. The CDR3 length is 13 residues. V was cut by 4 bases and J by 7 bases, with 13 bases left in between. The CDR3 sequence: CSVGLGSGGELFF. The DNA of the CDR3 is TGCAGCGTTGGTCTGGGGAGCGGCGGGGAGCTGTTTTTT.

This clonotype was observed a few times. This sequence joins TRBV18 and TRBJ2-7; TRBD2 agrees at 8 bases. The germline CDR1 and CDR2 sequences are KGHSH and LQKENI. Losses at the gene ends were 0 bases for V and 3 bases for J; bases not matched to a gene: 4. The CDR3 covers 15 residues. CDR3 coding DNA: TGTGCCAGCTCACCACCGGAGCGGGGGATCTACGAGCAGTACTTC. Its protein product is CASSPPERGIYEQYF.

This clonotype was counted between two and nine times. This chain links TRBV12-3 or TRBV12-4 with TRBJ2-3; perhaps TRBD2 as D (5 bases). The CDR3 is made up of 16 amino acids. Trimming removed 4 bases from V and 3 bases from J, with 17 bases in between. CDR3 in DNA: TGTGCCAGCAGTTACACCTCGGGCGGCGGGACAGATACGCAGTATTTT. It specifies CASSYTSGGGTDTQYF.

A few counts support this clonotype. The CDR3 is CASTSTPGGSWEAFF. CDR3 bases: TGTGCCAGCACTTCGACTCCAGGCGGGTCTTGGGAAGCTTTCTTT. The V and J genes are TRBV5-5 and TRBJ1-1; D call uncertain. Germline CDR1 reads SGHKS; CDR2 reads YYEKEE (reference sequence). The CDR3 loop spans 15 amino acids. Deletions cut 6 bases from V and 8 bases from J, with 23 bases between.